This TCR beta chain was captured in a study of shared clonotypes between healthy human individuals. Study results and limitations: Among four donors, approximately 5.4% of naive CD4 clonotypes were found in common. Sequencing of the sorted subsets was shown by rarefaction to be incomplete despite large depth.

The table came from immunoSEQ multiplex PCR; TCRdb's copy has only in-frame clones and leaves some out. The table has some 1.1 million clones, 77% seen once. Worth noting for this clone: The antigen is not known.

J gave up 7 bases and V 5 bases, and 10 bases lay outside the gene matches. The germline V gene has CDR1 KGHSH and CDR2 LQKENI. This CDR3 has 14 residues. The V gene is TRBV18, the J gene TRBJ2-7; 8 bases line up with TRBD1. This TCR was sampled from a man in his late teens or twenties in good health. Some clones in this sample may be carry-over from other donors' samples. Sequenced sample: memory CD4+ T cells from PBMCs. Subset: CD45RA-negative fraction. CDR3 sequence (DNA): TGTGCCAGCTCAGTGACAGGGGTCTCGGGGGAGCAGTACTTC. Translating gives CASSVTGVSGEQYF.